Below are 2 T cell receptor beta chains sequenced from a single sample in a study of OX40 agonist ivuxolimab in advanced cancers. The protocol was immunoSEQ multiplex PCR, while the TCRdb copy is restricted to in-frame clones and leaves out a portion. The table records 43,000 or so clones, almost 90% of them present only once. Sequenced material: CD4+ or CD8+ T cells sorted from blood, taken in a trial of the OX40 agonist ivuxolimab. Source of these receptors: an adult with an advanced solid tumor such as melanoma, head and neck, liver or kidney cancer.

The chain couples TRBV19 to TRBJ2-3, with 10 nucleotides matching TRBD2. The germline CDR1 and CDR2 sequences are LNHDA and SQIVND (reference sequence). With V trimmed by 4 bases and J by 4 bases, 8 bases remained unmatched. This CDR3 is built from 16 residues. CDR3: CASSTTTSGRSDTQYF. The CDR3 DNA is TGTGCCAGTAGTACGACGACTAGCGGGCGATCAGATACGCAGTATTTT.

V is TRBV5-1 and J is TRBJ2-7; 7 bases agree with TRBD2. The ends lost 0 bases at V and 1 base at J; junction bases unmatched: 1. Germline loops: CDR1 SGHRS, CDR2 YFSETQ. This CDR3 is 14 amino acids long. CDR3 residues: CASSLDGRSYEQYF. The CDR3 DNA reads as TGCGCCAGCAGCTTGGACGGGAGGTCCTACGAGCAGTACTTC.